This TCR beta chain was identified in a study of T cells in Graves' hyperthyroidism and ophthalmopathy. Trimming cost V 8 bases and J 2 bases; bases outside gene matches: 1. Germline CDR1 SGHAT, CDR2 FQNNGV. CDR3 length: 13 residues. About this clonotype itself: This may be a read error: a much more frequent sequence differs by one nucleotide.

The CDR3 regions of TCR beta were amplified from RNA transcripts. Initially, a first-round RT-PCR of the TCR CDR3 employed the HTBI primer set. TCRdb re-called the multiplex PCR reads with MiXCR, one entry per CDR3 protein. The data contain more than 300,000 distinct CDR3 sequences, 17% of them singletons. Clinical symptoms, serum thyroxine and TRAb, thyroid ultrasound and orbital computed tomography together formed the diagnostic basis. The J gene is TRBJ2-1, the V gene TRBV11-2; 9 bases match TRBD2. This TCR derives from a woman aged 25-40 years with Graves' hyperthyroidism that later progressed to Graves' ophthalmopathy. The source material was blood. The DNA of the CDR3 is TGTGCCAGCTCTAGCGGGACCTACAATGAGCAGTTCTTC. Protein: CASSSGTYNEQFF.